A selection of T cell receptor beta chains follows, all from one sample in a study of cytomegalovirus exposure and HLA in healthy donors. Libraries were prepared by immunoSEQ multiplex PCR; TCRdb keeps only in-frame clonotypes and omits some of them. The sample gives 200,000 to 250,000 clones, 85% to 90% of which show up once; 1.3% is in the top ten. Sequenced: PBMCs. These receptors originate from a human donor in good health. The CDR3 runs from the conserved cysteine through the conserved F or W. A D gene is named only where the DNA matches it firmly. Only part of the rows carry a size: once, few, many, or a class if the clone is expanded.

v_call	clone_size	d_call	j_call	cdr3_nt	cdr3_aa
TRBV11-1	NA	NA	TRBJ2-4	TGTGCCAGCAGCGAGCTACAGGGACCCACCCTAGCCAAAAACATTCAGTACTTC	CASSELQGPTLAKNIQYF
TRBV29-1	NA	NA	TRBJ2-3	TGCAGCGTTTCGGGGATCAACGGAGATACGCAGTATTTT	CSVSGINGDTQYF
TRBV7-2	once	TRBD1	TRBJ2-7	TGTGCCAGCAGCTCGCCTGACAGGGACCCCTCCTACGAGCAGTACTTC	CASSSPDRDPSYEQYF
TRBV7-9	once	TRBD1	TRBJ2-2	TGTGCCAGCAGCTTAGGAACCGGGACAGGGGGCACCGGGGAGCTGTTTTTT	CASSLGTGTGGTGELFF
TRBV2	NA	NA	TRBJ1-5	TGTGCCAGCAACACAGGCGGTAATCAGCCCCAGCATTTT	CASNTGGNQPQHF
TRBV25-1	NA	NA	TRBJ2-5	TGTGCCAGCAGTGACAGAGAGACCCAGTACTTC	CASSDRETQYF
TRBV6-5	NA	NA	TRBJ2-2	TGTGCCAGCAGTTCGCGGGGCACCGGGGAGCTGTTTTTT	CASSSRGTGELFF
TRBV6-7	NA	NA	TRBJ2-7	TGTGCCAGCAGTTACACCCAGAAAGTCTACGAGCAGTACTTC	CASSYTQKVYEQYF
TRBV7-3	NA	NA	TRBJ2-1	TGTGCCAGCAGCCTTAGGGGGGGCGGACGGTACAATGAGCAGTTCTTC	CASSLRGGGRYNEQFF
TRBV4-1	NA	TRBD2	TRBJ2-1	TGCGCCAGCAGCCAAGATCGGAGCGGGAGGATAAATGAGCAGTTCTTC	CASSQDRSGRINEQFF
TRBV5-4	few	TRBD2	TRBJ2-1	TGTGCCAGCAGCCCGGGACTAGCGACGCATGAGCAGTTCTTC	CASSPGLATHEQFF
TRBV2	NA	TRBD2	TRBJ2-1	TGTGCCAGCAGATCGGGAATTAGCGGGAGGGCCGTCGATGAGCAGTTCTTC	CASRSGISGRAVDEQFF
TRBV21-1	NA	NA	TRBJ2-5	TGTGCCAGCAGCTCCCTATCGCTATGGCAGGGTTTAGAGACCCAGTACTTC	CASSSLSLWQGLETQYF
TRBV15	once	TRBD1	TRBJ2-7	TGTGCCACCAGCAGAGATTTGCCGGGACAGCCCTCCTACGAGCAGTACTTC	CATSRDLPGQPSYEQYF
TRBV28	NA	NA	TRBJ1-3	TGTGCCAGCAGTTTGGGAGGGGTCTCTGGAAACACCATATATTTT	CASSLGGVSGNTIYF
TRBV7-3	once	NA	TRBJ2-6	TGTGCCAGCAGCCCAGGAATCTCTGGGGCCAACGTCCTGACTTTC	CASSPGISGANVLTF
TRBV7-9	NA	NA	TRBJ1-5	TGTGCCAGCAGCTTAGACCCGGGAGCCAGTAATCAGCCCCAGCATTTT	CASSLDPGASNQPQHF
TRBV19	NA	NA	TRBJ2-1	TGTGCCAGTAGTACGCAGGGTAGACGAATGAATGAGCAGTTCTTC	CASSTQGRRMNEQFF
TRBV27	NA	TRBD1	TRBJ1-5	TGTGCCAGCAGTCCCGTCACAGGGGCGTATAGCAATCAGCCCCAGCATTTT	CASSPVTGAYSNQPQHF
TRBV6-5	NA	NA	TRBJ2-7	TGTGCCAGCAGTTATGTGGGGCAGGGGCTCGAGCAGTACTTC	CASSYVGQGLEQYF
TRBV6-5	NA	NA	TRBJ2-4	TGTGCCAGCAGTTCACACGGAGCGGCCAAAAACATTCAGTACTTC	CASSSHGAAKNIQYF
TRBV19	NA	NA	TRBJ2-7	TGTGCCAGTAGTGGCACTAGCAGAGGTTACGAGCAGTACTTC	CASSGTSRGYEQYF
TRBV4-1	NA	NA	TRBJ1-4	TGCGCCAGCAGGCCTAAATTTCTCGGTACGGCCGGCGACGGGGGAGAAAAACTGTTTTTT	CASRPKFLGTAGDGGEKLFF
TRBV13	NA	NA	TRBJ1-1	TGTGCCAGCAGTCTAGGGGATAACACTGAAGCTTTCTTT	CASSLGDNTEAFF
TRBV30	NA	NA	TRBJ2-7	TGTGCCTGGAGTCCGCAGGGGAGCTCCTACGAGCAGTACTTC	CAWSPQGSSYEQYF
TRBV2	once	TRBD1	TRBJ1-1	TGTGCCAGCAGGGCGTCCGGACAGGGTAACACTGAAGCTTTCTTT	CASRASGQGNTEAFF